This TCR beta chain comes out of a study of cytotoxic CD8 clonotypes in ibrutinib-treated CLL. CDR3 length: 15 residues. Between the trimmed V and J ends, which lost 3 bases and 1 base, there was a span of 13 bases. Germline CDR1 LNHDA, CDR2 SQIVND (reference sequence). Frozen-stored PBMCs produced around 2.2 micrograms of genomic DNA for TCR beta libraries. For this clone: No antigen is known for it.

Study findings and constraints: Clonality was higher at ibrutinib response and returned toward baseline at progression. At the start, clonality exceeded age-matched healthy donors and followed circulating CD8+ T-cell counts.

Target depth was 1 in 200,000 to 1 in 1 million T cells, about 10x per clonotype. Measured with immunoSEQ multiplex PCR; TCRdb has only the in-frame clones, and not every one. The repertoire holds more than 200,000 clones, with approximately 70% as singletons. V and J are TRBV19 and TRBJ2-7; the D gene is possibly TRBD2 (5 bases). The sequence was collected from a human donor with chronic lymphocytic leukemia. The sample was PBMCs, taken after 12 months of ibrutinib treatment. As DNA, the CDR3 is TGTGCCAGTAGTATCGAGGGCTCTTATTCCTACGAGCAGTACTTC. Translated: CASSIEGSYSYEQYF.